The clone carrying this T cell receptor beta chain has a single count. Its antigen is unidentified. This specimen comes from a study of T cell responses to AZD1222 COVID-19 vaccine. Study results and caveats: Most donors were white British and more were female, and clonal diversity was possibly underestimated. Baseline seropositivity occurred in only a handful of AZD1222 recipients. There were vaccine-associated CD4 TCRs across spike, dominant at 160-218 and 743-854. Elevations in Spike-specific TCR breadth and depth followed administration of two AZD1222 doses.

The data were produced by immunoSEQ multiplex PCR, yet TCRdb's version contains in-frame clones alone and is incomplete. The sample has 96,000 or so clones, 90% seen once; the top ten hold about 26%. V lost 2 bases to trimming and J lost 5 bases, with 12 bases between them. The germline gives CDR1 SQVTM, CDR2 ANQGSEA. CDR3 size: 13 residues. The sequences come from peripheral blood, collected on day 0 of AZD1222 vaccination. This chain connects TRBV29-1 to TRBJ2-5; the D gene is possibly TRBD1 (7 bases). The clonotype originates from an adult in good health. The CDR3 here is CSVERSGGETQYF. The CDR3 DNA reads as TGCAGCGTTGAAAGGTCAGGGGGGGAGACCCAGTACTTC. Together with reference TRBV29-1 and TRBJ2-5, the CDR3 gives the full variable domain: SAVISQKPSRDICQRGTSLTIQCQVDSQVTMMFWYRQQPGQSLTLIATANQGSEATYESGFVIDKFPISRPNLTFSTLTVSNMSPEDSSIYLCSVERSGGETQYFGPGTRLLVL.